This T cell receptor beta chain was captured by sequencing in a study of T cells in Graves' hyperthyroidism and ophthalmopathy. It was RNA transcripts that yielded the amplified TCR beta CDR3 regions. HTBI primers drove first-round RT-PCR of the TCR CDR3. Each CDR3 protein is one row after TCRdb ran MiXCR on the multiplex PCR reads. Of more than 550,000 distinct CDR3 sequences listed, about 45% are singletons. Diagnoses were made from clinical symptoms, serum measures (thyroxine and TRAb), thyroid ultrasound and orbital computed tomography. Study-wide results and limits: Most thyroid clonotypes expanded above 0.001 appeared in blood too. The authors' 13 V-J model separated ophthalmopathy from stable hyperthyroidism.

A note on this clonotype: As yet, its antigen is unknown.

The CDR3 has 17 amino acids. The ends lost 1 base at V and 2 bases at J; junction bases unmatched: 8. Germline CDR1 and CDR2: SGHAT and FQNNGV. The sequence was obtained from an adult man with Graves' disease, either hyperthyroidism or ophthalmopathy (not recorded which). The chain combines TRBV11-2 with TRBJ1-3, with 7 bases aligning to TRBD1. The sample consisted of peripheral blood or thyroid tissue (not recorded which). The CDR3 loop reads CASSLVPGRGPGNTIYF. The CDR3 DNA reads as TGTGCCAGCAGCTTAGTACCAGGGAGGGGGCCTGGAAACACCATATATTTT. Variable domain in full (rest from reference TRBV11-2 and TRBJ1-3): EAGVAQSPRYKIIEKRQSVAFWCNPISGHATLYWYQQILGQGPKLLIQFQNNGVVDDSQLPKDRFSAERLKGVDSTLKIQPAKLEDSAVYLCASSLVPGRGPGNTIYFGEGSWLTVV.